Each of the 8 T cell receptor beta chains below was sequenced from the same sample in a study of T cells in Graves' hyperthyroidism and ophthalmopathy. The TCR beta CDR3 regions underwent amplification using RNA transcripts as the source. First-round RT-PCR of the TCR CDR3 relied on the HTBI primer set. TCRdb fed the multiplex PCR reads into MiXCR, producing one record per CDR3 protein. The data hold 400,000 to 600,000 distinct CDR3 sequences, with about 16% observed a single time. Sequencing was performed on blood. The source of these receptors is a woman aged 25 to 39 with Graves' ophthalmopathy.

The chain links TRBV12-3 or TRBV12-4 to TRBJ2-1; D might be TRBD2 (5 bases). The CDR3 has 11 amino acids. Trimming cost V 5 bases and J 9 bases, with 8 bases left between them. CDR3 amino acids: CASSMAGEQFF. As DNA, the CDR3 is TGTGCCAGCAGTATGGCGGGTGAGCAGTTCTTC.

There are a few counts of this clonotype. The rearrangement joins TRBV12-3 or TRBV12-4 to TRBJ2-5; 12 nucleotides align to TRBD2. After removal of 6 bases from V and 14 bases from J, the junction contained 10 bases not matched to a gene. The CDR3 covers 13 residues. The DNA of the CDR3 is TGTGCCAGCAGCCCCGGGACTAGCGGGTCACCTTACTTC. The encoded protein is CASSPGTSGSPYF.

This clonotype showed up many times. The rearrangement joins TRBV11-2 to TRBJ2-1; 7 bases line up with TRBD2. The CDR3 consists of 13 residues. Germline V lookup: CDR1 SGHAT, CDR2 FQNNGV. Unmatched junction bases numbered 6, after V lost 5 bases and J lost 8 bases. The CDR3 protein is CASSNWEGDEQFF. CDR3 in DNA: TGTGCCAGCAGCAATTGGGAGGGAGATGAGCAGTTCTTC.

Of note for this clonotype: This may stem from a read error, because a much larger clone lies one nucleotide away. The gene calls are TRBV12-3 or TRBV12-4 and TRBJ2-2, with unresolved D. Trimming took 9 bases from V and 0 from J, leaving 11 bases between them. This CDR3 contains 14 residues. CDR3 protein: CARQRTSNTGELFF. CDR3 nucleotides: TGTGCCAGACAAAGGACGTCGAACACCGGGGAGCTGTTTTTT.

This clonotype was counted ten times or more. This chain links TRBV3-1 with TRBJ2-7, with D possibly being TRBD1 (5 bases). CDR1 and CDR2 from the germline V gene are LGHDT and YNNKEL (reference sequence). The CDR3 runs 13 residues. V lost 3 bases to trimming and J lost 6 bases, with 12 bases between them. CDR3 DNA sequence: TGTGCCAGCAGCCAGCAGGGATCCGCCGAGCAGTACTTC. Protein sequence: CASSQQGSAEQYF.

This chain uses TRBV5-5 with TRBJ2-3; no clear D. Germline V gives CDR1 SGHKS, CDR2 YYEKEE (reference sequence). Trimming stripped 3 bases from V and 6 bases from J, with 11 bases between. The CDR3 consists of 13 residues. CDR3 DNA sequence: TGTGCCAGCAGCTCGGCTAGTAGGGATACGCAGTATTTT. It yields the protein CASSSASRDTQYF.

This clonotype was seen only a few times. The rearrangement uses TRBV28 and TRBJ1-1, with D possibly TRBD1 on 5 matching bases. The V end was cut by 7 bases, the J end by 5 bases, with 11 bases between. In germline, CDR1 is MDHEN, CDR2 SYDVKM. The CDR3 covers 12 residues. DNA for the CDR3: TGTGCCAGCATCTCTGGACAAACTGAAGCTTTCTTT. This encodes CASISGQTEAFF.

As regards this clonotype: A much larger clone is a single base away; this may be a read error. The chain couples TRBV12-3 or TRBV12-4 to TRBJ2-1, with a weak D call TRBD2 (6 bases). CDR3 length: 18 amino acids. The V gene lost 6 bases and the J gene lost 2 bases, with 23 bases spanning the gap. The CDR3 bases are TGTGCCAGCAGCGTAGTCGGGGAGACGGGAGTGACCTACAATGAGCAGTTCTTC. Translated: CASSVVGETGVTYNEQFF.